This T cell receptor (beta chain) was sequenced for a study of shared clonotypes between healthy human individuals. For the study at large: Each donor contributed plates that comprised three CD4 naive, three CD4 memory, two CD8 naive and one CD8 memory. Study-level findings and limits: It was observed that around 5% of naive CD4 clonotypes were shared across four donors. The rarefaction results pointed to incomplete sorted-subset sequencing despite large depth.

This table comes from immunoSEQ multiplex PCR, and its TCRdb copy is limited to in-frame clones, with some not included. The repertoire holds 500,000 or so clones, with about 96% as singletons. The healthy adult donors were HIV-negative and reported no recent acute infections or vaccinations. As regards this clone: The antigen is unknown.

The clonotype originates from a woman aged 25-40 years in good health. The sample taken for sequencing was naive CD4+ T cells sorted from blood. Subset given: CD45RA+ positively selected.

The CDR3 spells CASSSGDKSYEQYF. The CDR3, as DNA: TGTGCCAGCAGCTCCGGGGACAAATCCTACGAGCAGTACTTC. The chain joins TRBV11-2 to TRBJ2-7, with a possible D match to TRBD1 (6 bases). This CDR3 comprises 14 residues. CDR1 SGHAT and CDR2 FQNNGV come from the germline V gene. The V and J ends lost 4 bases and 1 base respectively, with 11 bases between them.